This TCR beta chain was captured by sequencing in a study of cytomegalovirus exposure and HLA in healthy donors. With 60 Vbeta and 13 Jbeta primers, the PCR was carried out. Sequencing was performed with immunoSEQ multiplex PCR; in TCRdb, only in-frame clones are kept and a portion is missing. The sample lists over 100,000 clones; approximately 80% were seen once. Findings of the study overall: Roughly uniform sequencing depth across donors was assumed, possibly incorrectly. Later on, a genetic analysis was performed. It linked a missense variant in DCLRE1C with V- and J-gene trimming of TCR beta. Most of the CMV-associated TCR beta chains (in a later analysis) appeared to be HLA-restricted.

Germline V lookup: CDR1 SGHRS, CDR2 YFSETQ. The CDR3 runs to 13 residues. Trimming took 3 bases from V and 4 from J; bases not matched to a gene: 1. About this clone: Its cognate antigen is unknown.

Sequenced: PBMCs. This receptor was obtained from a woman younger than 45 in good health and CMV-seronegative. The chain recombines TRBV5-1 with TRBJ2-1; 7 bases match TRBD1. CDR3 nucleotides: TGCGCCAGCAGCTCGGGACAGTACAATGAGCAGTTCTTC. This encodes CASSSGQYNEQFF.